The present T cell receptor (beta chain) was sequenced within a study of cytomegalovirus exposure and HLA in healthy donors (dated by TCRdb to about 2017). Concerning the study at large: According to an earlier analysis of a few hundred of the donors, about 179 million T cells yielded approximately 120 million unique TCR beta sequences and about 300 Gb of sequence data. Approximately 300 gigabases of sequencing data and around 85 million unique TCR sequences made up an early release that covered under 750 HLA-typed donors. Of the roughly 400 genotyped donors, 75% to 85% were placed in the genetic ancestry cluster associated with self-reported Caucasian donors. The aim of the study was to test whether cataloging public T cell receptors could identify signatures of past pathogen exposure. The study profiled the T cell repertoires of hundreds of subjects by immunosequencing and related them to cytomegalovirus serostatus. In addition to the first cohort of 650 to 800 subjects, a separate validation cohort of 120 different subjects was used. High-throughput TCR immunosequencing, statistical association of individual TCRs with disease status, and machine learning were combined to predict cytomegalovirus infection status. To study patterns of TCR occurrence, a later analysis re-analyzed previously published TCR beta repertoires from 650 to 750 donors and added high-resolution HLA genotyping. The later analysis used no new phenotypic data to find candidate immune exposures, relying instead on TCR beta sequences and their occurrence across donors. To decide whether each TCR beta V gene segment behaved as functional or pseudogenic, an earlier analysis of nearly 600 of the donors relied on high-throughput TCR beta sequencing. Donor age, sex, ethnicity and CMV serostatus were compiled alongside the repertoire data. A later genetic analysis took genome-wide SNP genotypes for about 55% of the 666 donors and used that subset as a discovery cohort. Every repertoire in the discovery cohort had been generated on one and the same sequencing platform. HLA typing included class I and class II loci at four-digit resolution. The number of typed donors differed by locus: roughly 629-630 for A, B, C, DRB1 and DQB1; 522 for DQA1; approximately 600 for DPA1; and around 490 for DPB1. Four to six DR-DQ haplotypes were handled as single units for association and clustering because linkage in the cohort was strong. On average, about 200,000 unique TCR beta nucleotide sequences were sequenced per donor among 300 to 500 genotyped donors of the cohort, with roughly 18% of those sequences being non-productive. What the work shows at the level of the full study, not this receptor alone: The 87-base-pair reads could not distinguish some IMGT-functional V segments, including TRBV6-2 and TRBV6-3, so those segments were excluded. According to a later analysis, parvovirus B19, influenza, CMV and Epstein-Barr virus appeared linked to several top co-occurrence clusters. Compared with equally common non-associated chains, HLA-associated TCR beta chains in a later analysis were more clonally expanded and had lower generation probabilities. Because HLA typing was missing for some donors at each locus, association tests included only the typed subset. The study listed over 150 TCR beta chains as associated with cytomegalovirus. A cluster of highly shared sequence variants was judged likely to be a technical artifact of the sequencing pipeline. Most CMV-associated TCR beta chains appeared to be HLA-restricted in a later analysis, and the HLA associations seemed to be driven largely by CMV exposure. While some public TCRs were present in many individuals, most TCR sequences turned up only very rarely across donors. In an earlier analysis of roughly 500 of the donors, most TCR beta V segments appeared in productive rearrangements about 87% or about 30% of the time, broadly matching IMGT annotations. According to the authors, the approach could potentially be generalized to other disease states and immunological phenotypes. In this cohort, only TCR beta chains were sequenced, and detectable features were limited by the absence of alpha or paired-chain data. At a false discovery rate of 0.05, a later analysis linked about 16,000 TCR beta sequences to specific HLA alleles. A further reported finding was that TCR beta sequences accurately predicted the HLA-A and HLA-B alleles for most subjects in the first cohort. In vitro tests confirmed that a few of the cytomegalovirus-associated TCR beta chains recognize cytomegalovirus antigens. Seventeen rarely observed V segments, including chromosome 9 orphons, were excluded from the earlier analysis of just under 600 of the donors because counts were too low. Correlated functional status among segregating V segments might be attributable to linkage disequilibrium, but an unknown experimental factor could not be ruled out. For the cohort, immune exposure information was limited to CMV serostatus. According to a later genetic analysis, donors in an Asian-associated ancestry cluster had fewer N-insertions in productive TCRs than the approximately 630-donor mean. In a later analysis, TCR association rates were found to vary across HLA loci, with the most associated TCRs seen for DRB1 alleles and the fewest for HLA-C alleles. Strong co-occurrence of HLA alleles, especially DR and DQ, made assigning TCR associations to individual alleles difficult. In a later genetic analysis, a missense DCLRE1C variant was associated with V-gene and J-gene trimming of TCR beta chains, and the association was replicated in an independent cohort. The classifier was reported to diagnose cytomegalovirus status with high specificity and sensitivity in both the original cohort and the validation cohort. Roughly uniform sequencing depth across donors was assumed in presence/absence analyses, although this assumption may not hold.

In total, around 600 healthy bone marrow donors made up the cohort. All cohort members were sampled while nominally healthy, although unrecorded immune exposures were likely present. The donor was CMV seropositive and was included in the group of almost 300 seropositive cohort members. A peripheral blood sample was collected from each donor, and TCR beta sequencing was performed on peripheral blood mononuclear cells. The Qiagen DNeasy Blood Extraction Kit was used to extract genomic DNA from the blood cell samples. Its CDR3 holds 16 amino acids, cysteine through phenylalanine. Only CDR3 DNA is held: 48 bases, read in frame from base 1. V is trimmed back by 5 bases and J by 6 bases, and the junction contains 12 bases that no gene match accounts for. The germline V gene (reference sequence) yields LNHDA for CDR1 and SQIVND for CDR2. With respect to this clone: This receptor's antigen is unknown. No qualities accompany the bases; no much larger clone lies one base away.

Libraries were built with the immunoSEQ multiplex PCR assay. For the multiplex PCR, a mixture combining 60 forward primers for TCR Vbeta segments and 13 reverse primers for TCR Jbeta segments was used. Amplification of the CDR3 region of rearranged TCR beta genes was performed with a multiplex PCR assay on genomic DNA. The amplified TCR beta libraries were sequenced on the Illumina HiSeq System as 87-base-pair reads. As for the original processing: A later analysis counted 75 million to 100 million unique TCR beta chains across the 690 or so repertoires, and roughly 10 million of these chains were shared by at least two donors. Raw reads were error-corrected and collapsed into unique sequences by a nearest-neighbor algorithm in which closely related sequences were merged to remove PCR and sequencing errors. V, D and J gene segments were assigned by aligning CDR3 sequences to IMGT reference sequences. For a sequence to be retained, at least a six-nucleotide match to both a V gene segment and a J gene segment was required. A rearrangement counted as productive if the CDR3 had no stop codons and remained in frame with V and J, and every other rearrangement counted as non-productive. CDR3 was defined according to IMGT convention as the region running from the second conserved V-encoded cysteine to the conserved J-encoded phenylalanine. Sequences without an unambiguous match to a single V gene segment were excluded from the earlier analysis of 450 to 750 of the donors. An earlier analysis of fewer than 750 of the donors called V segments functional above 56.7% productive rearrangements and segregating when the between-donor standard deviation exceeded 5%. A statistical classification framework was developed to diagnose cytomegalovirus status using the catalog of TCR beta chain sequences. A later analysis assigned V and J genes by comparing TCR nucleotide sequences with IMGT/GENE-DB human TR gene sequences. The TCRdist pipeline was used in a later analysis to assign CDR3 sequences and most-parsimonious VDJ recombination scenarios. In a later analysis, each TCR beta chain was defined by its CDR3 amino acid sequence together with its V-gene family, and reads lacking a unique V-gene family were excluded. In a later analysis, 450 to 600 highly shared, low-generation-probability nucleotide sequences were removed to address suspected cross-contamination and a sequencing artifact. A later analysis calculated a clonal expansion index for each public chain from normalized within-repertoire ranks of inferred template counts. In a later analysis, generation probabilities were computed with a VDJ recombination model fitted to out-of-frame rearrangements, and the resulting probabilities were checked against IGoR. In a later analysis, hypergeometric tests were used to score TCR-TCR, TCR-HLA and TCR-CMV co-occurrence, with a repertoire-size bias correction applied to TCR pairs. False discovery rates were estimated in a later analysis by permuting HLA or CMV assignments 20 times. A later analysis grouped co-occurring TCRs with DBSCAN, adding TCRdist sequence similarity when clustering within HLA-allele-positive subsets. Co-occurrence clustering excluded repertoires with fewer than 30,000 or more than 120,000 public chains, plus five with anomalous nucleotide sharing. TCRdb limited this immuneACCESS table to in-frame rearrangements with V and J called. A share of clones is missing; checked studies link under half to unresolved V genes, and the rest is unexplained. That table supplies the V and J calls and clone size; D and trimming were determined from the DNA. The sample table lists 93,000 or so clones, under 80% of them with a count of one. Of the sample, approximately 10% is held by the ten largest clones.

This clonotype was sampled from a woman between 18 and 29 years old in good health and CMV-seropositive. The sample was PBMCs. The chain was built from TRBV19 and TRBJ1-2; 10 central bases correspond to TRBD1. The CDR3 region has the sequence CASSHSDRGIRDGYTF. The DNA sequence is TGTGCCAGTAGTCACTCGGACAGGGGGATCCGTGATGGCTACACCTTC.